The 13 T cell receptor beta chains below were found in one sample sequenced in a study of cytomegalovirus exposure and HLA in healthy donors. Method: immunoSEQ multiplex PCR; TCRdb's copy keeps in-frame clones and lacks some. This table holds tens of thousands of clones, roughly 91% found once. The sample comprised PBMCs. The receptors here all came from a man aged 25-45 years in good health and CMV-seronegative.

The J gene is TRBJ2-2, the V gene TRBV5-4, with 7 nucleotides matching TRBD2. J gave up 4 bases and V 4 bases, and 10 bases lay outside the gene matches. Germline lookup yields CDR1 SGHNT and CDR2 YYREEE (reference sequence). There are 16 residues in the CDR3. DNA for the CDR3: TGTGCCAGCAGCACGGACCCTGGCGGGGGCACCGGGGAGCTGTTTTTT. Amino acids: CASSTDPGGGTGELFF.

This clone was picked up one time. The gene calls are TRBV25-1 and TRBJ2-2; D is possibly TRBD2 (5 bases). V lost 7 bases and J 5 bases, leaving 11 bases between the germline ends. The CDR3 is made up of 13 amino acids. CDR1 MGHDK and CDR2 SYGVNS come from the germline V gene. CDR3 DNA sequence: TGTGCCAGCACGGAGAGGGTGACCGGGGAGCTGTTTTTT. It specifies CASTERVTGELFF.

This sequence joins TRBV28 and TRBJ2-7; D gene unclear. Germline V gene sequence: CDR1 MDHEN, CDR2 SYDVKM. V was cut by 7 bases and J by 6 bases, with 13 bases left in between. The CDR3 spans 12 residues. The CDR3 coding sequence is TGTGCCAGCACCACCCGACACTTCGAGCAGTACTTC. This translates into CASTTRHFEQYF.

Here the CDR3 reads CASKLGQNMYGYTF. The CDR3 DNA reads TGTGCCAGTAAACTGGGACAGAATATGTATGGCTACACCTTC. The chain joins TRBV19 to TRBJ1-2, with 7 bases lining up with TRBD1. The junction had 10 bases not matched to a gene; V was cut back by 7 bases and J by 5 bases. CDR3 length equals 14 residues. Germline values: CDR1 LNHDA, CDR2 SQIVND (reference sequence).

The rearrangement links TRBV5-6 to TRBJ1-4; perhaps TRBD1 as D (5 bases). Germline loops: CDR1 SGHDT, CDR2 YYEEEE. V was shortened by 0 bases and J by 5 bases, with 14 bases between the two germline ends. The CDR3 contains 16 residues. The CDR3 region has the DNA TGTGCCAGCAGCTTGGCAAAGACAGACCTAAATGAAAAACTGTTTTTT. It specifies CASSLAKTDLNEKLFF.

The V call is TRBV19, the J call TRBJ2-2; no clear D. Trimming removed 7 bases from V and 6 bases from J, with 18 bases in between. The germline CDR1 and CDR2 sequences are LNHDA and SQIVND (reference sequence). The CDR3 contains 15 residues. The DNA for the CDR3 is TGTGCCAGTACCACCGGGTATGGCCTCCCCGGGGAGCTGTTTTTT. It codes for CASTTGYGLPGELFF.

The chain links TRBV5-6 to TRBJ1-4; D remains ambiguous. V shed 0 bases and J shed 7 bases, with 10 bases lying between them. The CDR3 runs to 14 residues. Germline-derived CDR1 and CDR2 are SGHDT and YYEEEE. CDR3 DNA sequence: TGTGCCAGCAGCTTGGCGGGTGAGGGTGAAAAACTGTTTTTT. Translated, it gives CASSLAGEGEKLFF.

The genes are TRBV28 and TRBJ1-5; tentative D call: TRBD1 (5 bases). This CDR3 is 13 amino acids long. The V gene's germline CDR1 is MDHEN and CDR2 SYDVKM. The V end lost 1 base, the J end lost 7 bases, and 8 bases lay between the germline ends. The DNA of the CDR3 is TGTGCCAGCAGTTTATCCGGGGGGCAGCCCCAGCATTTT. This encodes CASSLSGGQPQHF.

This chain links TRBV5-8 with TRBJ1-2; no firm D call. CDR1 is SGHTS and CDR2 is YDEGEE in the germline V gene. V lost 1 base, J lost 4 bases, and 11 bases lay in between. The CDR3 runs 14 residues. The CDR3 nucleotides read TGTGCCAGCAGCTTGTTGTATAGGAGCTATGGCTACACCTTC. Protein sequence: CASSLLYRSYGYTF.

The chain uses TRBV5-6 and TRBJ2-7, with TRBD1 identical over 7 bases. Germline CDR1 reads SGHDT; CDR2 reads YYEEEE. This CDR3 has 18 amino acids. The V and J ends lost 0 bases and 0 bases, in that order; junction bases with no gene match: 12. DNA for the CDR3: TGTGCCAGCAGCTTGGGGGCCCTCGGGACAGTGAGCTCCTACGAGCAGTACTTC. Its translation is CASSLGALGTVSSYEQYF.

The rearrangement links TRBV30 to TRBJ1-4; no reliable D call. The V gene lost 8 bases and the J gene lost 5 bases, with 15 bases spanning the gap. This CDR3 spans 13 amino acids. Germline V gene sequence: CDR1 GTSNPN, CDR2 SVGIG (reference sequence). CDR3 in DNA: TGTGCCCGATCTCTAAACTCAAATGAAAAACTGTTTTTT. This gives the protein CARSLNSNEKLFF.

As DNA, the CDR3 is TGTGCCAGCAGTACCGGGACTCTCGAAGAGACCCAGTACTTC. This sequence encodes CASSTGTLEETQYF. The chain recombines TRBV6-5 with TRBJ2-5, with a weak D call TRBD2 (6 bases). This CDR3 region has 14 residues. The germline V gene encodes CDR1 MNHEY and CDR2 SVGAGI. Between the trimmed V and J ends, which lost 5 bases and 3 bases, there was a span of 13 bases.

The chain uses TRBV19 and TRBJ1-5, with D tentatively TRBD1 (6 bases). This CDR3 has 16 amino acids. Germline loops: CDR1 LNHDA, CDR2 SQIVND (reference sequence). The V end lost 6 bases, the J end lost 4 bases, and 19 bases lay between the germline ends. The CDR3 DNA reads as TGTGCCAGTAGAAGAAGCAGGGGTTTTGCAAATCAGCCCCAGCATTTT. It encodes CASRRSRGFANQPQHF.